Listed below are T cell receptor beta chains from one sample, sequenced in a study of cytomegalovirus exposure and HLA in healthy donors. Sequencing was performed with immunoSEQ multiplex PCR; in TCRdb, only in-frame clones are kept and a portion is missing. The sample table includes about 170,000 clones. Sequences were obtained from PBMCs. These receptor sequences come from a woman aged 18-35 years in good health and CMV-seropositive. Each CDR3 is given with its conserved first and last residue. A D gene is named only where the DNA matches it firmly.

>.|TRBV6-1|TRBJ1-2
TGTGCCAGCAGTGAAGGGAAATTCTGGGGCGGAGCCTCTAACTATGGCTACACCTTC
CASSEGKFWGGASNYGYTF
>TRBD1|TRBV6-1|TRBJ2-7
TGTGCCAGCAGTGAAGCGGGGGGACAGGGGCCCAAGCAGTACTTC
CASSEAGGQGPKQYF
>TRBD1|TRBV4-2|TRBJ1-2
TGTGCCAGCAGCCAAGAGGGACAGGGGGCCGTCTATGGCTACACCTTC
CASSQEGQGAVYGYTF
>TRBD1|TRBV29-1|TRBJ1-1
TGCAGCGTGTTACGACAGGGTCGAGCGGCTGAAGCTTTCTTT
CSVLRQGRAAEAFF
>.|TRBV19|TRBJ1-5
TGTGCCAGTAGTATATCGCACAGAAGCAATCAGCCCCAGCATTTT
CASSISHRSNQPQHF
>TRBD2|TRBV7-2|TRBJ2-3
TGTGCCAGCAGGATTAGCGGGGGGGGGCGTACGCAGTATTTT
CASRISGGGRTQYF
>TRBD2|TRBV5-1|TRBJ2-1
TGCGCCAGCAGCCACCTTACTAGCGGGAGGTACTACAATGAGCAGTTCTTC
CASSHLTSGRYYNEQFF
>.|TRBV30|TRBJ2-7
TGTGCCTGGAGTGTATGGGCAGGAAACTACGAGCAGTACTTC
CAWSVWAGNYEQYF
>TRBD1|TRBV29-1|TRBJ1-2
TGCAGCTCCTGGGGGGCCGGGACAGCAAACTATGGCTACACCTTC
CSSWGAGTANYGYTF
>.|TRBV6-5|TRBJ1-5
TGTGCCAGCTCCGGTTATAGCAATCAGCCCCAGCATTTT
CASSGYSNQPQHF
>.|TRBV14|TRBJ1-3
TGTGCCAGCAGCCCGATACAGGGCCCGGACTCTGGAAACACCATATATTTT
CASSPIQGPDSGNTIYF
>TRBD2|TRBV23-1|TRBJ2-7
TGCGCCAGCAGTCACCCCCAGGGGGTTCTAGCGGGAAACCCGTCCGAGCAGTACTTC
CASSHPQGVLAGNPSEQYF
>.|TRBV6-1|TRBJ1-2
TGTGCCAGCAGTGAGACACTTGGGAGGGGCTATGGCTACACCTTC
CASSETLGRGYGYTF
>.|TRBV9|TRBJ1-3
TGTGCCAGCAGCGTAGGACAGAGCTCTGGAAACACCATATATTTT
CASSVGQSSGNTIYF
>TRBD2|TRBV4-1|TRBJ2-5
TGCGCCAGCAGCCAGGAGGGACTAGCGGGGGGGATCCAAGAGACCCAGTACTTC
CASSQEGLAGGIQETQYF
>.|TRBV5-6|TRBJ2-7
TGTGCCAGCAGTTCCTTGACCGTGACGGGTGCCTACGAGCAGTACTTC
CASSSLTVTGAYEQYF
>.|TRBV10-3|TRBJ2-5
TGTGCCATCAGTGATAACGGGCAAGAGACCCAGTACTTC
CAISDNGQETQYF
>.|TRBV14|TRBJ2-3
TGTGCCAGCAGCCGGGACACCACAGATACGCAGTATTTT
CASSRDTTDTQYF
>.|TRBV6-5|TRBJ1-6
TGTGCCAGCAGTCAGGGAAACTCACCCCTCCACTTT
CASSQGNSPLHF
>TRBD2|TRBV7-3|TRBJ2-5
TGTGCCAGCAGCATCTCTAGCGGGGGGGTACAGACCCAGTACTTC
CASSISSGGVQTQYF
>TRBD2|TRBV19|TRBJ2-1
TGTGCCAGTAGTATTACTAGCGGAAGCTCCTACAATGAGCAGTTCTTC
CASSITSGSSYNEQFF
>.|TRBV4-2|TRBJ1-6
TGTGCCAGCAGCCAAGCCGTCGCTAGCTCCTATAATTCACCCCTCCACTTT
CASSQAVASSYNSPLHF
>TRBD2|TRBV13|TRBJ2-2
TGTGCCAGCAGCCTTCATAGCGGGAGAGTGAACACCGGGGAGCTGTTTTTT
CASSLHSGRVNTGELFF
>.|TRBV2|TRBJ1-2
TGTGCCAGCACCGAAGGCGGGGGACGGAGCTACACCTTC
CASTEGGGRSYTF
>.|TRBV19|TRBJ2-1
TGTGCCAGTAGGTACAGTCCGGCGGGTTCGTACAATGAGCAGTTCTTC
CASRYSPAGSYNEQFF
>.|TRBV4-2|TRBJ1-5
TGTGCCAGCAGCCAAGAACGGGACAATCAGCCCCAGCATTTT
CASSQERDNQPQHF
>.|TRBV25-1|TRBJ2-1
TGTGCCAGCTGGGGGGGACTACCCGGGAGAGGGGGAAATGAGCAGTTCTTC
CASWGGLPGRGGNEQFF
>.|TRBV18|TRBJ1-1
TGTGCCAGCTCTTCTGGGGCGAACACTGAAGCTTTCTTT
CASSSGANTEAFF
>TRBD1|TRBV19|TRBJ2-7
TGTGCCAGTAGTATCGGACAGGGGGCCTACGAGCAGTACTTC
CASSIGQGAYEQYF
>.|TRBV11-3|TRBJ1-4
TGTGCCAGCAGCTTAGGGACAGCCGCTAATGAAAAACTGTTTTTT
CASSLGTAANEKLFF
>TRBD1|TRBV6-1|TRBJ1-1
TGTGCCAGCAGTGAACCGAGACAGGGGTGGGTGAACACTGAAGCTTTCTTT
CASSEPRQGWVNTEAFF
>TRBD2|TRBV10-3|TRBJ2-7
TGTGCCATCAGTGCCAAGATCCTAACTAGCGGGAGGGATTACTACGAGCAGTACTTC
CAISAKILTSGRDYYEQYF
>.|TRBV7-8|TRBJ1-2
TGTGCCAGCAGCCCCGGCGAGTCCAGGGTTTATGGCTACACCTTC
CASSPGESRVYGYTF
>.|TRBV11-3|TRBJ2-4
TGTGCCAGCAGGAAAAACGGGGGAATGGAGGGAAACATTCAGTACTTC
CASRKNGGMEGNIQYF
>.|TRBV2|TRBJ2-7
TGTGCCAGCAGAGTGGGCAGACGCTACGAGCAGTACTTC
CASRVGRRYEQYF
>.|TRBV7-9|TRBJ1-1
TGTGCCAGCAGCCCGACGACAGTGGCTTCTGAAGCTTTCTTT
CASSPTTVASEAFF
>TRBD1|TRBV6-1|TRBJ1-2
TGTGCCAGCAGTGAATTCCACAGGGGCTATGGCTACACCTTC
CASSEFHRGYGYTF
>.|TRBV10-1|TRBJ1-1
TGCGCCAGCAGCCAGACAGCAAGCGGGACTGAAGCTTTCTTT
CASSQTASGTEAFF
>.|TRBV6-5|TRBJ1-1
TGTGCCAGCAGTTTGGTCGCAGGTCTTGTCAGCACTGAAGCTTTCTTT
CASSLVAGLVSTEAFF
>TRBD2|TRBV5-1|TRBJ2-1
TGCGCCAGCAGCCTTAGCGGGACTTCCTACAATGAGCAGTTCTTC
CASSLSGTSYNEQFF
>.|TRBV13|TRBJ2-7
TGTGCCAGCAGCTTAAGCCCAGCCACGGGAGAGCAGTACTTC
CASSLSPATGEQYF
>.|TRBV7-2|TRBJ2-1
TGTGCCAGCAGTCTAAGCTACAATGAGCAGTTCTTC
CASSLSYNEQFF
>.|TRBV5-1|TRBJ2-5
TGCGCCAGCAGCCCTACTAGCTACCAAGAGACCCAGTACTTC
CASSPTSYQETQYF
>.|TRBV20-1|TRBJ1-1
TGCAGTGCCCACGTGAGCACTGAAGCTTTCTTT
CSAHVSTEAFF
>.|TRBV7-9|TRBJ1-5
TGTGCCAGCAGCCCGGACACTCAGGGGTGGCCCCAGCATTTT
CASSPDTQGWPQHF
>.|TRBV9|TRBJ2-7
TGTGCCAGCAGCCCGGGGGGCGGGCGACACGAGCAGTACTTC
CASSPGGGRHEQYF
>.|TRBV7-8|TRBJ1-4
TGTGCCAGCAGCCTCTTTGGGGGGTCTAATGAAAAACTGTTTTTT
CASSLFGGSNEKLFF
>.|TRBV6-6|TRBJ2-3
TGTGCCAGCAGTTACTTGGGCTCCGATACGCAGTATTTT
CASSYLGSDTQYF
>.|TRBV20-1|TRBJ1-2
TGCAGTGCTAGTTGGGTGGGCGGCTACACCTTC
CSASWVGGYTF
>TRBD1|TRBV5-5|TRBJ1-2
TGTGCCAGCAGCTTAACCGGGACAGGGGGCACCGTCTATGGCTACACCTTC
CASSLTGTGGTVYGYTF
>TRBD1|TRBV5-4|TRBJ1-1
TGTGCCAGCAGCTTTCCGGGACAGGGGAACACTGAAGCTTTCTTT
CASSFPGQGNTEAFF
>TRBD2|TRBV30|TRBJ2-7
TGTGCCTGGAGTGTAACTAGCGGGAGGGTGGGCCCTTACGAGCAGTACTTC
CAWSVTSGRVGPYEQYF
>.|TRBV7-2|TRBJ1-5
TGTGCCAGCAGCTTACAGGGTCCCGGCAAGCCCCAGCATTTT
CASSLQGPGKPQHF
>.|TRBV5-6|TRBJ2-1
TGTGCCAGCAGCTTCGAGCGGGCTTCCTACAATGAGCAGTTCTTC
CASSFERASYNEQFF
>TRBD1|TRBV4-2|TRBJ2-3
TGTGCCAGCAGCCAAGACGACAGGGGGGAAGATCCAGATACGCAGTATTTT
CASSQDDRGEDPDTQYF
>TRBD1|TRBV28|TRBJ1-5
TGTGCCAGCAGTTTCCTTACAGGGGTAAGATTAAGTGGCAATCAGCCCCAGCATTTT
CASSFLTGVRLSGNQPQHF
>.|TRBV30|TRBJ2-1
TGTGCCTGGGAGAGAGGCGGCGAGCAGTTCTTC
CAWERGGEQFF
>TRBD1|TRBV28|TRBJ1-5
TGTGCCAGCAGTCCCGGGAACAGGGGAAGTCAGCCCCAGCATTTT
CASSPGNRGSQPQHF
>TRBD1|TRBV7-9|TRBJ1-1
TGTGCCAGCAGCTTAGAGGGGGCAGGGCAGGGTCTTAGAGCTTTCTTT
CASSLEGAGQGLRAFF
>.|TRBV14|TRBJ1-1
TGTGCCAGCAGCCAACGGCGGGGGTTGAACACTGAAGCTTTCTTT
CASSQRRGLNTEAFF